A selection of T cell receptor beta chains follows, all from one sample in a study of CD8+CD57+ T cells in acquired aplastic anemia. TCRdb re-derived calls from the reads in MiXCR, one entry per CDR3 protein. The sample holds 80,000 or so distinct CDR3 sequences, roughly three quarters seen once. The sample consisted of sorted CD4+, CD8+, or CD8+CD57+ T cells (not recorded which) from PBMCs. These receptor sequences come from a human donor with aplastic anemia. Each CDR3 is given with its conserved first and last residue. The D gene is left open where the match is weak. Clone size is shown for a subset of rows, as once, few, many or a class of expanded clone.

v_call,j_call,d_call,clone_size,cdr3_nt,cdr3_aa
TRBV20-1,TRBJ2-1,TRBD2,.,TGCAGTGCACCGCGGGGGGGCGTTGACAATGAGCAGTTCTTC,CSAPRGGVDNEQFF
TRBV7-7,TRBJ2-5,TRBD2,.,TGTGCTAGCAGCTTTACAGTCGGGGGGGGTGAGACCCAGTACTTC,CASSFTVGGGETQYF
TRBV29-1,TRBJ2-7,TRBD2,few,TGCAGCGTTTTTACTAGCGGGAGCTACGAGCAGTACTTC,CSVFTSGSYEQYF
TRBV7-8,TRBJ2-5,TRBD2,.,TGTGCCAGCAGCTTTTGGCTAGCGGGGCAAGAGACCCAGTACTTC,CASSFWLAGQETQYF
TRBV2,TRBJ1-1,.,.,TGTGCCAGCACAGTGACGGGGAACACTGAAGCTTTCTTT,CASTVTGNTEAFF
TRBV29-1,TRBJ2-3,TRBD2,.,TGCAGCGGGAGCGGGGGCCGGACGACAGATACGCAGTATTTT,CSGSGGRTTDTQYF
TRBV6-1,TRBJ1-2,.,.,TGTGCCAGCAGACTCGCCCTCAGGGGCGTCGGGTATGGCTACACCTTC,CASRLALRGVGYGYTF
TRBV2,TRBJ1-1,.,.,TGTGCCAGCATGAGGGCAGTCAACACTGAAGCTTTCTTT,CASMRAVNTEAFF
TRBV10-3,TRBJ1-2,.,.,TGTGCCATCAGTGACCCCCCAGGAGTGATAAACTATGGCTACACCTTC,CAISDPPGVINYGYTF
TRBV20-1,TRBJ2-3,TRBD2,.,TGCAGTGGGGTCAGCGGGGGAATCACAGATACGCAGTATTTT,CSGVSGGITDTQYF
TRBV7-3,TRBJ2-5,.,.,TGTGCCAGCAGCTTAAGAGGGGGAGATTCCAGGGAGACCCAGTACTTC,CASSLRGGDSRETQYF
TRBV24-1,TRBJ2-2,TRBD2,.,TGTGCCACCAGTGCAGCGGGGGGGCGGACCGGGGAGCTGTTTTTT,CATSAAGGRTGELFF
TRBV25-1,TRBJ2-7,.,.,TGTGCCAGCAGCGCCCCGACAGTTCCCTACGAGCAGTACTTC,CASSAPTVPYEQYF
TRBV7-3,TRBJ2-7,.,.,TGTGCCAGCAGCTCGACAGACTACGAGCAGTACTTC,CASSSTDYEQYF
TRBV20-1,TRBJ1-2,.,.,TGCAGTGCGACTGACGGCGATGGCTACACCTTC,CSATDGDGYTF
TRBV10-3,TRBJ2-7,.,.,TGTGCCATCCAAGACCCCGGACAGACCTACGAGCAGTACTTC,CAIQDPGQTYEQYF
TRBV9,TRBJ1-1,TRBD1,many,TGTGCCAGCAGCGCCGGGACAGCAGGTGAAGCTTTCTTT,CASSAGTAGEAFF
TRBV2,TRBJ2-5,TRBD2,.,TGTGCCAGCAGATGGACGGTCGGGGGGAAAGAGACCCAGTACTTC,CASRWTVGGKETQYF
TRBV7-9,TRBJ2-7,.,.,TGTGCCAGCAGCGTCTCGGGGGACGAGCAGTACTTC,CASSVSGDEQYF
TRBV12-3/TRBV12-4,TRBJ2-6,.,.,TGTGCCAGCAGTACAGGTCCCGGGGCCAACGTCCTGACTTTC,CASSTGPGANVLTF
TRBV10-3,TRBJ1-1,.,.,TGTGCCATCAGTGAGTTACAGGGCACTGAAGCTTTCTTT,CAISELQGTEAFF
TRBV20-1,TRBJ2-5,TRBD2,.,TGCAGTGCTAGAGATCTAACTAGCGGAGAGCAAGAGACCCAGTACTTC,CSARDLTSGEQETQYF
TRBV19,TRBJ2-5,TRBD2,.,TGTGCCAGTACCGCGACTAGCGGGATGACGCCAGAGACCCAGTACTTC,CASTATSGMTPETQYF
TRBV11-2,TRBJ2-3,.,few,TGTGCCAGCAGCTTAAGGCCAATGTTCACAGATACGCAGTATTTT,CASSLRPMFTDTQYF
TRBV29-1,TRBJ2-7,TRBD2,.,TGCAGCGTTGATGCGGGAGTGGGATACGAGCAGTACTTC,CSVDAGVGYEQYF
TRBV12-3/TRBV12-4,TRBJ2-1,TRBD2,.,TGTGCCAGCAGTACCCACCTAGCGGGAGATTACAATGAGCAGTTCTTC,CASSTHLAGDYNEQFF
TRBV5-1,TRBJ2-5,TRBD2,once,TGCGCCAGCAGGGCCGTACTAGCGGGCCAAGGGGGGACCCAGTACTTC,CASRAVLAGQGGTQYF
TRBV2,TRBJ2-5,TRBD2,.,TGTGCCAGCAGTGAACGGGGGGGCGAGACCCAGTACTTC,CASSERGGETQYF
TRBV2,TRBJ2-3,TRBD1,.,TGTGCTTCGAGGACAGGGTCAGATACGCAGTATTTT,CASRTGSDTQYF
TRBV10-1,TRBJ1-1,.,few,TGCGCCAGCAATCGCCAAAGGAACACTGAAGCTTTCTTT,CASNRQRNTEAFF
TRBV20-1,TRBJ2-7,TRBD1,.,TGCAGTGCGCCACAGGGACAGGGGGGCTACGAGCAGTACTTC,CSAPQGQGGYEQYF
TRBV4-2,TRBJ2-7,.,.,TGTGCCAGCAGCCAAGCCCACACCTACGAGCAGTACTTC,CASSQAHTYEQYF
TRBV11-2,TRBJ2-5,TRBD2,.,TGTGCCAGCAGCTTAGATCTAGCGGGGGGGCGGCGGGAGACCCAGTACTTC,CASSLDLAGGRRETQYF